These 10 T cell receptor beta chains share one sample of origin, sequenced in a study of T cells in localized non-small cell lung cancer. Assay: immunoSEQ multiplex PCR; the TCRdb copy retains only in-frame clones and omits some. The sample holds about 74,000 clones, about four fifths seen once. Specimen: peripheral blood, collected before any cancer treatment. All receptors derive from a female donor older than 55 with stage I lung adenocarcinoma.

The rearrangement joins TRBV7-9 to TRBJ1-1, with 7 bases fitting TRBD1. CDR1 is SEHNR and CDR2 is FQNEAQ in the germline V gene (reference sequence). This CDR3 is built from 18 residues. With V trimmed by 5 bases and J by 0 bases, 15 bases remained unmatched. CDR3 DNA: TGTGCCAGCAGCCAAACCGTACTCAGGACAGGTCTGAACACTGAAGCTTTCTTT. It encodes CASSQTVLRTGLNTEAFF.

J is TRBJ1-1 and V is TRBV2; unclear D gene. Deletions cut 5 bases from V and 5 bases from J, with 9 bases between. Germline CDR1 is SNHLY and CDR2 is FYNNEI. This CDR3 comprises 12 residues. The CDR3 DNA sequence: TGTGCCAGCAGTCTAGGGAGGACTGAAGCTTTCTTT. Protein sequence: CASSLGRTEAFF.

DNA for the CDR3: TGTGCCAGCTCACCCGCTAGCGGGGGGGCCTTGAATGAGCAGTTCTTC. It specifies CASSPASGGALNEQFF. V and J are TRBV18 and TRBJ2-1; 12 bases fit TRBD2. The CDR3 sequence is 16 residues long. From germline, CDR1 is KGHSH and CDR2 LQKENI. V lost 3 bases, J lost 7 bases, and 7 bases stayed unmatched.

The V call is TRBV29-1, the J call TRBJ1-2; tentatively, D is TRBD1 (5 bases). CDR3 length equals 14 residues. The germline gives CDR1 SQVTM, CDR2 ANQGSEA. Trimming removed 0 bases at V and 6 bases at J, with 14 bases between. The CDR3 region has the DNA TGCAGCGTTGAAGAGCGGGACCCGGTCCATGGCTACACCTTC. Protein: CSVEERDPVHGYTF.

CDR3 in amino acids: CASSRSGREDTQYF. Here the CDR3 DNA reads TGCGCCAGCAGCAGGAGCGGGAGGGAAGATACGCAGTATTTT. The chain is built from TRBV5-1 and TRBJ2-3, with 10 bases lining up with TRBD2. There are 14 residues in the CDR3. The germline gives CDR1 SGHRS, CDR2 YFSETQ. J was trimmed by 5 bases and V by 4 bases; bases with no gene match: 4.

The chain carries TRBV4-1 and TRBJ1-2, with 8 bases that match TRBD1. The CDR3 has 14 amino acids. CDR1 and CDR2 from the germline V gene are MGHRA and YSYEKL. V shed 0 bases and J 8 bases; nucleotides not matched to a gene: 5. CDR3: CASSQDRGLGGYTF. DNA of the CDR3: TGCGCCAGCAGCCAAGACAGGGGGCTAGGAGGCTACACCTTC.

The gene calls are TRBV5-8 and TRBJ1-1; 7 bases fit TRBD1. The CDR3 sequence is 15 residues long. Germline-derived CDR1 and CDR2 are SGHTS and YDEGEE. Losses at the gene ends were 3 bases for V and 8 bases for J; bases not matched to a gene: 13. This chain's CDR3 is CASSWRIGTVSEAFF. The CDR3 nucleotides are TGTGCCAGCAGCTGGAGGATTGGGACAGTCTCCGAAGCTTTCTTT.

About this clone itself: This CDR3 is also generated by other DNA sequences in the sample. V usage is TRBV5-1 and J usage is TRBJ1-1; a weak D match, TRBD1 (6 bases). Germline V gene sequence: CDR1 SGHRS, CDR2 YFSETQ. CDR3 length equals 14 residues. The V end lost 3 bases, the J end lost 1 base, and 10 bases lay between the germline ends. The CDR3 bases are TGCGCCAGCAGCTCAGGACAGCAGAACACTGAAGCTTTCTTT. Its translation is CASSSGQQNTEAFF.

The chain uses TRBV6-1 and TRBJ1-1, with a possible D match to TRBD1 (6 bases). Deletions cut 2 bases from V and 11 bases from J, with 9 bases between. The CDR3 is made up of 11 amino acids. Germline V lookup: CDR1 MNHNS, CDR2 SASEGT. Here the CDR3 reads CASSENREAFF. The CDR3 DNA follows: TGTGCCAGCAGTGAAAACAGGGAGGCTTTCTTT.

This chain joins TRBV28 and TRBJ2-5, with a tentative D call TRBD1 (6 bases). This CDR3 comprises 14 residues. V was shortened by 6 bases and J by 2 bases, with 13 bases between the two germline ends. The V gene's germline CDR1 is MDHEN and CDR2 SYDVKM. The CDR3, as DNA: TGTGCCAGCAGCAAGGACAGCCCACAAGAGACCCAGTACTTC. Translation: CASSKDSPQETQYF.